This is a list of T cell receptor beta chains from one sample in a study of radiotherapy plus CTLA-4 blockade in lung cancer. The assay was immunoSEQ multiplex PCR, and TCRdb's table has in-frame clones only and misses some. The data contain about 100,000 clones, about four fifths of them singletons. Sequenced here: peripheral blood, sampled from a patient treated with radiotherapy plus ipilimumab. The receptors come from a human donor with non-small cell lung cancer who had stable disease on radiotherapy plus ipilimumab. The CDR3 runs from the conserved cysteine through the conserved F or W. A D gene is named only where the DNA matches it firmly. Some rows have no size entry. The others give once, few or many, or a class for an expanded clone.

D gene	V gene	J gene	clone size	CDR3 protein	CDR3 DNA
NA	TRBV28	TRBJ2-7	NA	CASSPSDWSAYEQYF	TGTGCCAGCAGTCCCTCCGATTGGTCAGCCTACGAGCAGTACTTC
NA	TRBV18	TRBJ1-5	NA	CASSGGVDQPQHF	TGTGCCAGCTCAGGGGGGGTTGATCAGCCCCAGCATTTT
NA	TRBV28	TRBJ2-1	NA	CASSRMRSSYNEQFF	TGTGCCAGTAGCCGTATGCGGAGCTCCTACAATGAGCAGTTCTTC
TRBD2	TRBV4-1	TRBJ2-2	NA	CASSQESGGITGELFF	TGCGCCAGCAGCCAAGAGAGCGGGGGGATCACCGGGGAGCTGTTTTTT
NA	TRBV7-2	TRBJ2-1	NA	CASSLGSKGAYNEQFF	TGTGCCAGCAGCTTAGGTTCGAAAGGGGCCTACAATGAGCAGTTCTTC
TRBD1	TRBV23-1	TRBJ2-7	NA	CASSFRLETGLNSYEQYF	TGCGCCAGCAGCTTCAGATTAGAGACAGGGCTTAACTCCTACGAGCAGTACTTC
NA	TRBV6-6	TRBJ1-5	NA	CASSYSGSGNQPQHF	TGTGCCAGCAGTTACTCGGGGAGCGGGAATCAGCCCCAGCATTTT
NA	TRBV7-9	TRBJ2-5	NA	CASSPLETQYF	TGTGCCAGCAGTCCGTTAGAGACCCAGTACTTC
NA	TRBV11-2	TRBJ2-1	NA	CATQPYGPLSYNEQFF	TGTGCCACCCAACCCTACGGACCACTTTCCTACAATGAGCAGTTCTTC
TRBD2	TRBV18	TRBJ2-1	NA	CASSPDLTSGEFF	TGTGCCAGCTCACCCGATTTGACTAGCGGGGAGTTCTTC
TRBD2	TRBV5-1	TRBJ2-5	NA	CASSFSAGAGKTQYF	TGCGCCAGCAGCTTTTCAGCGGGAGCGGGGAAGACCCAGTACTTC
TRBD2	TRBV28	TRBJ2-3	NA	CASSYSGRGRDTQYF	TGTGCCAGCAGTTATAGCGGGAGAGGGAGAGATACGCAGTATTTT
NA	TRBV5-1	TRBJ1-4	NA	CASSLKDTEEKLFF	TGCGCCAGCAGCTTGAAGGACACGGAGGAAAAACTGTTTTTT
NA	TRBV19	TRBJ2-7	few	CASSISLAYEQYF	TGTGCCAGTAGTATCTCTCTGGCCTACGAGCAGTACTTC
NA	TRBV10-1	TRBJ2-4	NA	CASSGTDASIQYF	TGCGCCAGCAGTGGCACGGACGCAAGCATTCAGTACTTC
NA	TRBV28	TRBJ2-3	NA	CASSLEPSRPDTQYF	TGTGCCAGCAGTTTGGAGCCGTCTAGGCCAGATACGCAGTATTTT
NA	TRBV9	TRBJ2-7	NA	CASSVGGRSYEQYF	TGTGCCAGCAGCGTGGGGGGTCGGTCCTACGAGCAGTACTTC
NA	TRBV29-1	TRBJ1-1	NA	CSPCPAFF	TGCAGCCCCTGCCCAGCTTTCTTT
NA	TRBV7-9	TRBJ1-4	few	CASSLGQAIDATNEKLFF	TGTGCCAGCAGCTTAGGACAGGCTATAGATGCAACTAATGAAAAACTGTTTTTT
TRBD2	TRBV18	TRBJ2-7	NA	CASSTGITSGGYEQYF	TGTGCCAGCTCAACGGGTATAACTAGCGGGGGGTACGAGCAGTACTTC
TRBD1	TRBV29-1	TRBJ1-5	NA	CSVVGQGANQPQHF	TGCAGCGTCGTGGGACAGGGGGCCAATCAGCCCCAGCATTTT
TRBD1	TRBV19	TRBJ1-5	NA	CASSIQGQGGNQPQHF	TGTGCCAGTAGTATCCAAGGACAGGGGGGGAATCAGCCCCAGCATTTT
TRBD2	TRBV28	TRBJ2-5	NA	CASSLDIAGVLGTQYF	TGTGCCAGCAGTTTGGACATAGCGGGAGTCTTGGGAACCCAGTACTTC
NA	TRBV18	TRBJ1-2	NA	CASSPRPPPNYGYTF	TGTGCCAGCTCACCAAGGCCACCTCCTAACTATGGCTACACCTTC
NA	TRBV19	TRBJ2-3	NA	CASSISVKSDTQYF	TGTGCCAGTAGTATCAGCGTAAAGTCAGATACGCAGTATTTT
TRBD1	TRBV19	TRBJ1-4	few	CASSWGRGNEKLFF	TGTGCCAGTAGTTGGGGCAGGGGGAATGAAAAACTGTTTTTT
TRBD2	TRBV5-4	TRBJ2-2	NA	CASSRGGNPKYTGELFF	TGTGCCAGCTCTCGGGGGGGGAATCCCAAATACACCGGGGAGCTGTTTTTT
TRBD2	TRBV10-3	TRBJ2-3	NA	CAISESGTSGTIRDTQYF	TGTGCCATCAGTGAGTCGGGGACTAGCGGAACCATCCGGGATACGCAGTATTTT
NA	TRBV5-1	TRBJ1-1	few	CASSSQTVGAVNTEAFF	TGCGCCAGCAGCTCTCAGACGGTTGGGGCTGTAAACACTGAAGCTTTCTTT
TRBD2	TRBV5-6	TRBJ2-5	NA	CASSSGTRASETQYF	TGTGCCAGCAGCTCGGGGACTAGAGCGTCGGAGACCCAGTACTTC
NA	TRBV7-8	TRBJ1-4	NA	CASSPSDLNEKLFF	TGTGCCAGCAGCCCGAGCGACCTTAATGAAAAACTGTTTTTT
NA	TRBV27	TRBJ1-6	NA	CASSLVGPSYNSPLHF	TGTGCCAGCAGCCTAGTTGGCCCCTCGTATAATTCACCCCTCCACTTT
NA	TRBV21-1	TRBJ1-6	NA	CAVWQGRNSPLHF	TGTGCCGTGTGGCAGGGACGTAATTCACCCCTCCACTTT
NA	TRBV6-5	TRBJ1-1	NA	CASSFGQNTEAFF	TGTGCCAGCAGTTTCGGACAGAACACTGAAGCTTTCTTT
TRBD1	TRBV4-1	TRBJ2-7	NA	CASSDPTGTLYEQYF	TGCGCCAGCAGCGACCCGACAGGGACCCTTTACGAGCAGTACTTC
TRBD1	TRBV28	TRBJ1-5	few	CASSQARDSDQPQHF	TGTGCCAGCAGCCAAGCCCGGGACAGTGATCAGCCCCAGCATTTT
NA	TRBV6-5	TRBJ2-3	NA	CASARGVTQYF	TGTGCCAGCGCGAGGGGGGTTACGCAGTATTTT
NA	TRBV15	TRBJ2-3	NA	CATPGDGDTQYF	TGTGCCACCCCAGGAGACGGCGATACGCAGTATTTT
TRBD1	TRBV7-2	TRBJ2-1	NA	CASSKPGQGWYEQFF	TGTGCCAGCAGCAAACCGGGACAGGGGTGGTATGAGCAGTTCTTC
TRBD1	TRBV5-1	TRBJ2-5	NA	CASSIQGAEETQYF	TGCGCCAGCAGCATACAGGGGGCTGAGGAGACCCAGTACTTC
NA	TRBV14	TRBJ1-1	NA	CASSQEVRGWNTEAFF	TGTGCCAGCAGCCAAGAGGTCCGGGGATGGAACACTGAAGCTTTCTTT
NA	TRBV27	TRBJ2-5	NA	CASRTGTLETQYF	TGTGCCAGCAGAACAGGGACACTCGAGACCCAGTACTTC
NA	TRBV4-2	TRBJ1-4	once	CASSQVEQANEKLFF	TGTGCCAGCAGCCAAGTCGAACAGGCTAATGAAAAACTGTTTTTT
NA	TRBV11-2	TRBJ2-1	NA	CASSSYWRGDEQFF	TGTGCCAGCAGCTCCTACTGGCGGGGCGATGAGCAGTTCTTC
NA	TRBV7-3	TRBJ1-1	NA	CASSLRGTSTNEAFF	TGTGCCAGCAGCCTTAGAGGTACTTCAACAAATGAAGCTTTCTTT
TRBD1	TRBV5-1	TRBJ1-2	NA	CASSVGQGNYGYTF	TGCGCCAGCAGCGTAGGACAGGGAAACTATGGCTACACCTTC
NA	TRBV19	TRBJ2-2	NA	CASSDRDILFGELFF	TGTGCCAGTAGCGACCGGGACATTTTGTTCGGGGAGCTGTTTTTT
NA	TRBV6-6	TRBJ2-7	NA	CASKQVITASYEQYF	TGTGCCAGCAAACAAGTTATAACAGCCTCCTACGAGCAGTACTTC
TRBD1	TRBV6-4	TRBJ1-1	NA	CASSVEGQGNTEAFF	TGTGCCAGCAGTGTCGAGGGACAGGGGAACACTGAAGCTTTCTTT
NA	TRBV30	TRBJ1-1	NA	CAWSEGLEAFF	TGTGCCTGGAGTGAGGGGCTGGAAGCTTTCTTT